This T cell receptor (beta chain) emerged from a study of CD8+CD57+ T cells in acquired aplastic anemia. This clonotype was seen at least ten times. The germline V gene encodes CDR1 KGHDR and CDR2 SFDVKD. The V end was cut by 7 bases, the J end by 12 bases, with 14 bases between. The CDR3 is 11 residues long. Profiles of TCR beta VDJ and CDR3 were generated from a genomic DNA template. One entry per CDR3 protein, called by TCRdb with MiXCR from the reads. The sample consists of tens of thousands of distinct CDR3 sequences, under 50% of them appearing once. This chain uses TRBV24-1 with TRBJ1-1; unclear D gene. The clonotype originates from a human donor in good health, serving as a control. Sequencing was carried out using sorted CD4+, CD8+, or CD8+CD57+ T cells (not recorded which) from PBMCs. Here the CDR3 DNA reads TGTGCCACCAGCCTGAGCGGGCTGACTTTCTTT. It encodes CATSLSGLTFF.